This is a list of T cell receptor beta chains from one sample in a study of cytomegalovirus exposure and HLA in healthy donors. Clones were sequenced by immunoSEQ multiplex PCR, and TCRdb holds only the in-frame ones, with some missing. Among about 100,000 clones listed, about three quarters were seen once. The specimen was PBMCs. These receptors originate from a male donor in good health and CMV-seropositive. CDR3s leave out the opening cysteine and the closing phenylalanine or tryptophan. The order of the fields is J gene, V gene, CDR3 protein.

j_gene: TRBJ1-2; v_gene: TRBV6-1; CDR3aa: ASSEGQGIYGYT
j_gene: TRBJ1-6; v_gene: TRBV12-5; CDR3aa: ASGTGQGAENSPLH
j_gene: TRBJ1-4; v_gene: TRBV7-9; CDR3aa: ASSLGQGGEKLF
j_gene: TRBJ1-2; v_gene: TRBV5-1; CDR3aa: ASSPTDYGYT
j_gene: TRBJ2-7; v_gene: TRBV4-1; CDR3aa: ASSQGGQGSYEQY
j_gene: TRBJ2-2; v_gene: TRBV29-1; CDR3aa: SVEEVAGGELF
j_gene: TRBJ1-1; v_gene: TRBV2; CDR3aa: ASKSQRAF
j_gene: TRBJ2-2; v_gene: TRBV4-1; CDR3aa: ASSQALNGGGSGELF
j_gene: TRBJ1-5; v_gene: TRBV6-1; CDR3aa: ASNPRDSTLQPQH
j_gene: TRBJ1-3; v_gene: TRBV18; CDR3aa: ASSGGRNTIY
j_gene: TRBJ2-1; v_gene: TRBV7-7; CDR3aa: ASSLAGASGVGSEQF
j_gene: TRBJ2-7; v_gene: TRBV11-2; CDR3aa: ASSRDSYEQY
j_gene: TRBJ2-1; v_gene: TRBV5-1; CDR3aa: ASSLAEGASEQF
j_gene: TRBJ1-1; v_gene: TRBV10-3; CDR3aa: AIIPSTGWDRANTEAF
j_gene: TRBJ2-1; v_gene: TRBV2; CDR3aa: ASMPSGINEQF
j_gene: TRBJ1-2; v_gene: TRBV19; CDR3aa: ASSPSGQGGYT
j_gene: TRBJ1-5; v_gene: TRBV7-2; CDR3aa: ASSKPGQGIQPQH
j_gene: TRBJ2-1; v_gene: TRBV19; CDR3aa: ASSDRGRRVDNEQF
j_gene: TRBJ2-1; v_gene: TRBV6-5; CDR3aa: ASSSSPTSYNEQF
j_gene: TRBJ2-1; v_gene: TRBV7-9; CDR3aa: ASSNGGPYNEQF
j_gene: TRBJ2-7; v_gene: TRBV27; CDR3aa: ASSNLQGRYEQY
j_gene: TRBJ2-3; v_gene: TRBV7-2; CDR3aa: ASSLSGDGTDTQY
j_gene: TRBJ1-2; v_gene: TRBV15; CDR3aa: ATSLTGAYGYT
j_gene: TRBJ1-6; v_gene: TRBV5-1; CDR3aa: ASSLAVFSPLH
j_gene: TRBJ2-7; v_gene: TRBV7-9; CDR3aa: SSSLGQVSYEQY
j_gene: TRBJ2-7; v_gene: TRBV4-2; CDR3aa: ASSQDLGRDEQY
j_gene: TRBJ2-4; v_gene: TRBV27; CDR3aa: ASSPWTGRDIQY
j_gene: TRBJ2-7; v_gene: TRBV7-2; CDR3aa: ASSLDGTPSYEQY
j_gene: TRBJ2-2; v_gene: TRBV7-2; CDR3aa: ASSFVTGNTGELF
j_gene: TRBJ1-4; v_gene: TRBV7-9; CDR3aa: ASSLVTSHNEKLF
j_gene: TRBJ2-1; v_gene: TRBV30; CDR3aa: AWLRYNEQF
j_gene: TRBJ1-2; v_gene: TRBV28; CDR3aa: ASSSRRWGLAQFNYGYT
j_gene: TRBJ1-4; v_gene: TRBV6-5; CDR3aa: ASSYSKLQGEKLF
j_gene: TRBJ2-2; v_gene: TRBV9; CDR3aa: ASSVTDTNTGELF
j_gene: TRBJ2-2; v_gene: TRBV5-1; CDR3aa: ASSWDSANTGELF
j_gene: TRBJ2-7; v_gene: TRBV6-1; CDR3aa: ASSEGGRGIPYEQY
j_gene: TRBJ1-4; v_gene: TRBV2; CDR3aa: ASSRDRSGFMF
j_gene: TRBJ2-1; v_gene: TRBV5-6; CDR3aa: ASSFGYEQF
j_gene: TRBJ2-1; v_gene: TRBV7-8; CDR3aa: ASSDKTSLAQF
j_gene: TRBJ2-2; v_gene: TRBV18; CDR3aa: ASSPPPGQGNTGELF
j_gene: TRBJ1-1; v_gene: TRBV7-2; CDR3aa: ASSSQAWGQGSGAF
j_gene: TRBJ2-5; v_gene: TRBV5-1; CDR3aa: ASTGGGRGYQETPY
j_gene: TRBJ2-7; v_gene: TRBV5-6; CDR3aa: ASSLRVRDYEQY
j_gene: TRBJ1-5; v_gene: TRBV30; CDR3aa: AWSGGTGTPQPQH
j_gene: TRBJ2-5; v_gene: TRBV4-1; CDR3aa: ASRSGSLQETQY
j_gene: TRBJ1-4; v_gene: TRBV18; CDR3aa: ASSPRSGEGEKLF
j_gene: TRBJ1-5; v_gene: TRBV15; CDR3aa: ATSGLPGQGNNQPQH
j_gene: TRBJ2-7; v_gene: TRBV6-6; CDR3aa: ASSRDRGYEQY
j_gene: TRBJ2-4; v_gene: TRBV5-1; CDR3aa: ASSLLGGASAKNIQY
j_gene: TRBJ2-3; v_gene: TRBV29-1; CDR3aa: SVDKQGTDTQY
j_gene: TRBJ1-5; v_gene: TRBV2; CDR3aa: ASCRLGVGMTGQPQH
j_gene: TRBJ1-1; v_gene: TRBV7-9; CDR3aa: ASSRGGVTEAF
j_gene: TRBJ2-5; v_gene: TRBV5-1; CDR3aa: ASSLTGVDETQY
j_gene: TRBJ1-5; v_gene: TRBV30; CDR3aa: AWSVGRNQPQH
j_gene: TRBJ2-7; v_gene: TRBV4-3; CDR3aa: ASSQGLQSYEQY